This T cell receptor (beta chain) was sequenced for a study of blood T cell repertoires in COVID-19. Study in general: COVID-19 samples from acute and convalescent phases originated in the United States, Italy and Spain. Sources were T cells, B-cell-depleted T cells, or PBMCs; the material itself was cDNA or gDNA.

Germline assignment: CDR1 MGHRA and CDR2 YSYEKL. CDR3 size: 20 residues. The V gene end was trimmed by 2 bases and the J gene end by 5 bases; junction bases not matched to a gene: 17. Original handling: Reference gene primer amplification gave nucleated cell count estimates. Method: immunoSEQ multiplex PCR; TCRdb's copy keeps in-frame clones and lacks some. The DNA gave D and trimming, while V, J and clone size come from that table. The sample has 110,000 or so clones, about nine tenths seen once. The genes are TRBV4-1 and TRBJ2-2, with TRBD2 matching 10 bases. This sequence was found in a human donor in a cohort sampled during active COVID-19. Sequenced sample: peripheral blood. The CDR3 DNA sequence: TGCGCCAGCAGCCAACCTCCGATTCTAGCGGGAGTACGAAGGACCGGGGAGCTGTTTTTT. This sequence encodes CASSQPPILAGVRRTGELFF.